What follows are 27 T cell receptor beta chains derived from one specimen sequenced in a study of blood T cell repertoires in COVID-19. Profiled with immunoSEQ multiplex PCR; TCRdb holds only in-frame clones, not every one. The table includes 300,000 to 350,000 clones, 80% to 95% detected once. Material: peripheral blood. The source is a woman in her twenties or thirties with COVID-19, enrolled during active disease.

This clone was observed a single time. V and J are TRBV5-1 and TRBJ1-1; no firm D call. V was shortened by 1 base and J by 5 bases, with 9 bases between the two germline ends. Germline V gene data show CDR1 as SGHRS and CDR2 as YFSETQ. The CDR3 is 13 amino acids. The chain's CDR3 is CASSLYRGTEAFF. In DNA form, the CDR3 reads TGCGCCAGCAGCTTGTACCGAGGGACTGAAGCTTTCTTT.

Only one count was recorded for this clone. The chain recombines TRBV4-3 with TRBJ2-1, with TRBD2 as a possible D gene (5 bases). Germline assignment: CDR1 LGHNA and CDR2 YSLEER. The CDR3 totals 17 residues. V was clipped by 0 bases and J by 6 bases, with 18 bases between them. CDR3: CASSQDSGGFGINEQFF. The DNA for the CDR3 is TGCGCCAGCAGCCAAGATTCAGGAGGTTTCGGTATCAATGAGCAGTTCTTC.

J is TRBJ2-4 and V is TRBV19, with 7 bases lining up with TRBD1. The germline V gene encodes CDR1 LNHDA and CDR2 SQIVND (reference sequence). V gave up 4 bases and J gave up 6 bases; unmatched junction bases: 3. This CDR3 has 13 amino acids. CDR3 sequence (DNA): TGTGCCAGTAGTAGCCGGGACAGAAACATTCAGTACTTC. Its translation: CASSSRDRNIQYF.

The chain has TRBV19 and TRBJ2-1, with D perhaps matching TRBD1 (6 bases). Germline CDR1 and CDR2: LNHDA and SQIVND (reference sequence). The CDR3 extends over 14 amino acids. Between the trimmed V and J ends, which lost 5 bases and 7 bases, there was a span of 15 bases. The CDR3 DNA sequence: TGTGCCAGTAGTCACCCCCGAGGGGGAAATGAGCAGTTCTTC. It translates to CASSHPRGGNEQFF.

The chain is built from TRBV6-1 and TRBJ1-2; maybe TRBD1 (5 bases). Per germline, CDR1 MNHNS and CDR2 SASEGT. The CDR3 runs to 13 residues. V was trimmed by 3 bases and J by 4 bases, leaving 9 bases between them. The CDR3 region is CASSEGGIYGYTF. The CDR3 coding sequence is TGTGCCAGCAGTGAGGGGGGGATCTATGGCTACACCTTC.

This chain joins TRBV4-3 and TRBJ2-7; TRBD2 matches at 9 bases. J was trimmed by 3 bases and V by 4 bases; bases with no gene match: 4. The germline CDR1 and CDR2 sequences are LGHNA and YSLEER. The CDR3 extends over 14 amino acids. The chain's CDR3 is CASSPGLAGYEQYF. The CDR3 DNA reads TGCGCCAGCAGCCCGGGACTAGCTGGCTACGAGCAGTACTTC.

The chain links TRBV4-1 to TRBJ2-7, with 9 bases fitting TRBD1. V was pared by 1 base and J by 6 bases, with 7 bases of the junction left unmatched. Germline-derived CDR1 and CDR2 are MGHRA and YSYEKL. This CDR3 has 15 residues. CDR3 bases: TGCGCCAGCAGCCAAGTCCGGGACAGGGCGGGCGAGCAGTACTTC. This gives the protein CASSQVRDRAGEQYF.

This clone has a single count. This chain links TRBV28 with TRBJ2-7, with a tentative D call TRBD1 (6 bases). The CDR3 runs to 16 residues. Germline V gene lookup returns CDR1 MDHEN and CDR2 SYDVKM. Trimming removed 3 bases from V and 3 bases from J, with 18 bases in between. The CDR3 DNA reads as TGTGCCAGCAGTTTGTTCTTGGAACAGGGTGGCTACGAGCAGTACTTC. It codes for CASSLFLEQGGYEQYF.

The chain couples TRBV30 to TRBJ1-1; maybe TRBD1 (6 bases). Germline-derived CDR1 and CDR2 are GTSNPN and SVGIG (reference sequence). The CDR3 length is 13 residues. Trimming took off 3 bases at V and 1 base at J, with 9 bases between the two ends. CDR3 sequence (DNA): TGTGCCTGGAGGGGACACTCGAACACTGAAGCTTTCTTT. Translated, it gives CAWRGHSNTEAFF.

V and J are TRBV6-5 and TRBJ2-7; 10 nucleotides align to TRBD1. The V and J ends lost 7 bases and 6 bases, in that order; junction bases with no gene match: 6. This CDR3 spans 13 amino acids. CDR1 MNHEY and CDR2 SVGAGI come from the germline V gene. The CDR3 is CASKGQGPLEQYF. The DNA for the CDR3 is TGTGCCAGCAAGGGACAGGGGCCCCTCGAGCAGTACTTC.

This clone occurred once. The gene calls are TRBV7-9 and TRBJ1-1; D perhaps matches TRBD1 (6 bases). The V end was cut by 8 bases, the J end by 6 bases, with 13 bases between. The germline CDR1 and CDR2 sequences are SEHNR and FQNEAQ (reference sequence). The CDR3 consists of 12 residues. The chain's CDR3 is CASYQGSAEAFF. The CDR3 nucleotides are TGTGCCAGCTATCAGGGGTCTGCTGAAGCTTTCTTT.

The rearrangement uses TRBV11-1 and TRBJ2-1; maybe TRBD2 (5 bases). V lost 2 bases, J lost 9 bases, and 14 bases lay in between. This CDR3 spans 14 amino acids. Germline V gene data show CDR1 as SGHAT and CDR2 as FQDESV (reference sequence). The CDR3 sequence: CASSLRARGSEQFF. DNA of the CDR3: TGTGCCAGCAGCTTAAGGGCACGAGGGAGTGAGCAGTTCTTC.

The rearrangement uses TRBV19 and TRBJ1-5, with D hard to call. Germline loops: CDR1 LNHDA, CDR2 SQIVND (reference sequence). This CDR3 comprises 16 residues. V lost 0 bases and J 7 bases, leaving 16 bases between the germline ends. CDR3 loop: CASSIDPAIRGQPQHF. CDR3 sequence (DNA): TGTGCCAGTAGTATAGATCCCGCAATCCGAGGGCAGCCCCAGCATTTT.

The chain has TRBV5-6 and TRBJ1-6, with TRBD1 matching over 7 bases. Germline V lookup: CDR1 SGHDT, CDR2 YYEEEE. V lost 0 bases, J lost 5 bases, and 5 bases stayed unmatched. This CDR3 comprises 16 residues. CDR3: CASSLVAGGNNSPLHF. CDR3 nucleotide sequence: TGTGCCAGCAGCTTGGTTGCAGGGGGTAATAATTCACCCCTCCACTTT.

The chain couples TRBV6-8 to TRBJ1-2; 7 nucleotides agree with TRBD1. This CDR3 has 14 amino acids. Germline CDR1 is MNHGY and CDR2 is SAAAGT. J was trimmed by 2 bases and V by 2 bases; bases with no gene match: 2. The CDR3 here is CASSYPTGNYGYTF. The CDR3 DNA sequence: TGTGCCAGCAGTTACCCGACAGGGAACTATGGCTACACCTTC.

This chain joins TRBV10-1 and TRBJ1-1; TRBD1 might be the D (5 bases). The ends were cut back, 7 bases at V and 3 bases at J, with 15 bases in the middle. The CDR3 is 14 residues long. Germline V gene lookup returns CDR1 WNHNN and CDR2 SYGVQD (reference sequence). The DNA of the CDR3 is TGCGCCAGCATCCGCTGGACACAGGACACTGAAGCTTTCTTT. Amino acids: CASIRWTQDTEAFF.

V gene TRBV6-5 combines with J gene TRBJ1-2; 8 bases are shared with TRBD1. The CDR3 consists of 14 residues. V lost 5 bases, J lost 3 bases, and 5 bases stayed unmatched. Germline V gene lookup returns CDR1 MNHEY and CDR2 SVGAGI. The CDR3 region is CASSRQGRDYGYTF. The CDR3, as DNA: TGTGCCAGCAGTCGACAGGGGCGCGACTATGGCTACACCTTC.

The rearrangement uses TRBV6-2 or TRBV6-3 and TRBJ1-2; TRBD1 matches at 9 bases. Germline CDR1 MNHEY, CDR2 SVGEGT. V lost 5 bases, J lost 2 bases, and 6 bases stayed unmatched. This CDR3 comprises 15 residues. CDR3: CASSGPGQGNYGYTF. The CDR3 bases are TGTGCCAGCAGTGGGCCGGGACAGGGAAACTATGGCTACACCTTC.

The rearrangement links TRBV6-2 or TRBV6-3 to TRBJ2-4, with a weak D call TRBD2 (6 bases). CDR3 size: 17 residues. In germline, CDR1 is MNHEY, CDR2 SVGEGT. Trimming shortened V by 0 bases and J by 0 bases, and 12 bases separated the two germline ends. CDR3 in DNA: TGTGCCAGCAGTTACTCGAAGGGTAGCGGAGCCAAAAACATTCAGTACTTC. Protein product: CASSYSKGSGAKNIQYF.

The CDR3 spells CASSGTTYNEQFF. The CDR3 region has the DNA TGTGCCAGCAGCGGGACTACTTACAATGAGCAGTTCTTC. This rearrangement joins TRBV6-5 to TRBJ2-1; TRBD2 matches 7 bases. Germline V CDR1 and CDR2: MNHEY, SVGAGI. V lost 6 bases, J lost 4 bases, and 3 bases stayed unmatched. The CDR3 totals 13 residues.

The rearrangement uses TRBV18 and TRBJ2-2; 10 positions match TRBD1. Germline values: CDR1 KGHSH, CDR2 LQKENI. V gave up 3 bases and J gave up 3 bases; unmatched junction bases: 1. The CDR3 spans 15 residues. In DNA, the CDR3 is TGTGCCAGCTCACCGGGACAGGGGTACACCGGGGAGCTGTTTTTT. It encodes CASSPGQGYTGELFF.

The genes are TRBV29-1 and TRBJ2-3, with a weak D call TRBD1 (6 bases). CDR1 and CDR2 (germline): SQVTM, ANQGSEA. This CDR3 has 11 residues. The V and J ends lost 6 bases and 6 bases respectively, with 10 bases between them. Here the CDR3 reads CSVPQGDTQYF. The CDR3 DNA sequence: TGCAGCGTACCTCAGGGGGATACGCAGTATTTT.

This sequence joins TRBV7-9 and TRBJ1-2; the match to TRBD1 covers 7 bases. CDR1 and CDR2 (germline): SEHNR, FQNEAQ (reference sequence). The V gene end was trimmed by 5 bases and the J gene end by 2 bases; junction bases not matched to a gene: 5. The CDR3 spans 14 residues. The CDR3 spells CASSDTTGNYGYTF. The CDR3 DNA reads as TGTGCCAGCAGCGATACGACAGGGAACTATGGCTACACCTTC.

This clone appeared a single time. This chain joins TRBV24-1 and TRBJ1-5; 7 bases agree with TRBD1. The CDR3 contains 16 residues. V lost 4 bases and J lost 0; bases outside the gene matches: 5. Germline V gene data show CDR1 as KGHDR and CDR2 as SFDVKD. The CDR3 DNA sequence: TGTGCCACCAGTGACGCCGGGACAGCTAGCAATCAGCCCCAGCATTTT. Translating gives CATSDAGTASNQPQHF.

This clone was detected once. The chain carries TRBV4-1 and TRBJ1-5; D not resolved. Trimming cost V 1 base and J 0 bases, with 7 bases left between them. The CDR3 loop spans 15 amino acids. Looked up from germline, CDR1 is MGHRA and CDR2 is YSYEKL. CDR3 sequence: CASSQGTNSNQPQHF. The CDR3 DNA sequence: TGCGCCAGCAGCCAAGGAACAAATAGCAATCAGCCCCAGCATTTT.

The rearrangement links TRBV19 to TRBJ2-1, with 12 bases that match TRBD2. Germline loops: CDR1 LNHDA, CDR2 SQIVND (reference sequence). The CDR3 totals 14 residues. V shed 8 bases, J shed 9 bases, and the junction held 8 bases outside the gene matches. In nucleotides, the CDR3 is TGTGCCAGTCTGGGACTAGCGGGTTTCGGTGAGCAGTTCTTC. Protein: CASLGLAGFGEQFF.

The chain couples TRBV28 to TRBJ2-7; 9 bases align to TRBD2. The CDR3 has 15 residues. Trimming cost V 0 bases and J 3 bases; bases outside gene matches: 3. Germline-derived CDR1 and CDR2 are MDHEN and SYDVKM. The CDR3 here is CASSLWTSGDYEQYF. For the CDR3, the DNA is TGTGCCAGCAGTTTATGGACTAGCGGTGACTACGAGCAGTACTTC.